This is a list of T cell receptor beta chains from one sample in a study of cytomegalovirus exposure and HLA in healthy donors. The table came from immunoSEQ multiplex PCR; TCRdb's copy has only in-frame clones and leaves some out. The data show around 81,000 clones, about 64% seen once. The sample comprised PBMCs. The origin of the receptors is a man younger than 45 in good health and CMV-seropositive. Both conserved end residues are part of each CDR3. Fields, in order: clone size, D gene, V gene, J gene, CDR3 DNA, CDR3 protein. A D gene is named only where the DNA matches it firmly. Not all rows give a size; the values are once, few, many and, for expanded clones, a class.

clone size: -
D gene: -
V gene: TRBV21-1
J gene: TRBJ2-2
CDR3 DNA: TGTGCCAGCAGACCCGGACAGGGGGAAACCGGGGAGCTGTTTTTT
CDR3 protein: CASRPGQGETGELFF

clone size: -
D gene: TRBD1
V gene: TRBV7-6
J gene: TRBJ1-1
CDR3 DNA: TGTGCCAGCAGCTTAGGTAGGACAGGGATGAACACTGAAGCTTTCTTT
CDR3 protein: CASSLGRTGMNTEAFF

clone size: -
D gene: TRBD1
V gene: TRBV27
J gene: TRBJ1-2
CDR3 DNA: TGTGCCAGCAGCCACAATGGACAGGGGTCCAACTATGGCTACACCTTC
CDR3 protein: CASSHNGQGSNYGYTF

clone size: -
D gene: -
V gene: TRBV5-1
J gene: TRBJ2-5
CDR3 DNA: TGCGCCAGCAGCTTGGAAGGAATTAGCCGACAGACCCAGTACTTC
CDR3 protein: CASSLEGISRQTQYF

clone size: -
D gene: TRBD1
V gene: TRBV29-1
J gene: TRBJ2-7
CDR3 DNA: TGCAGCGGATGGACAGGGGACGAGCAGTACTTC
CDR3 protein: CSGWTGDEQYF

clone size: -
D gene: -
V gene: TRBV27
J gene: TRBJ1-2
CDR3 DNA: TGTGCCAGCAGTTTATCAGGGAGGCTCTACGGCTACACCTTC
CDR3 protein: CASSLSGRLYGYTF

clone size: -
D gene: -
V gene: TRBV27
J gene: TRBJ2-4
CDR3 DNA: TGTGCCAGCAGTTTAACAAGGGGAGGCAAAAACATTCAGTACTTC
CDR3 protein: CASSLTRGGKNIQYF

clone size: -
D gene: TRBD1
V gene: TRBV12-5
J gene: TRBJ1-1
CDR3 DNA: TGTGCTAGTGGTAAGGGGACAGGGGAATTCGCCATGAACACTGAAGCTTTCTTT
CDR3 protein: CASGKGTGEFAMNTEAFF

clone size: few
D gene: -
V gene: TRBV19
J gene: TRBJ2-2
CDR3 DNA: TGTGCCAGTAGTCCGGGACATTCCACCGGGGAGCTGTTTTTT
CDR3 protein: CASSPGHSTGELFF

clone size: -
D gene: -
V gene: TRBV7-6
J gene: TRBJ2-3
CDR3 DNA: TGTGCCAGCAGCTGGGCCCCCCGGGGGTCGACAGATACGCAGTATTTT
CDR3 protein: CASSWAPRGSTDTQYF

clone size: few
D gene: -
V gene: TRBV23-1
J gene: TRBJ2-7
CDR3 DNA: TGCGCCAGCAGTCAATCGTGCGGGACAGTAACCTACGAGCAGTACTTC
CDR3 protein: CASSQSCGTVTYEQYF

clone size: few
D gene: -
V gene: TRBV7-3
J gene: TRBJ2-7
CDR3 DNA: TGTGCCAGCAGCTTAAAGGGGGGGGACTACGAGCAGTACTTC
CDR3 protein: CASSLKGGDYEQYF

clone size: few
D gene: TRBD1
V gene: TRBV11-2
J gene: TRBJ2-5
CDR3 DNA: TGTGCCAGCAGCCCCATACAGGGGGTCGAGACCCAGTACTTC
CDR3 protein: CASSPIQGVETQYF

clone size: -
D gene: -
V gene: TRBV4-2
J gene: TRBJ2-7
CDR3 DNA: TGTGCCAGCAGCCAAGATATCGCGCGCTATTACGAGCAGTACTTC
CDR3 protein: CASSQDIARYYEQYF

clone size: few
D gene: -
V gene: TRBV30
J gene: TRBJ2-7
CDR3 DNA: TGTGCCTGGAGTGTGAGGCCTACGGCGCAGTACTTC
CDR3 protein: CAWSVRPTAQYF

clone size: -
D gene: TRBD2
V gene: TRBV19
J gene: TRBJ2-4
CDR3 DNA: TGTGCCAGTAGTATAGGCGCTAGCGGAAACATTCAGTACTTC
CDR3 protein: CASSIGASGNIQYF

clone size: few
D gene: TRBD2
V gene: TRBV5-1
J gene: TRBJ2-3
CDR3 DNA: TGCGCCAGCAGCTTGGCAGCGGGGCGGTCCACAGATACGCAGTATTTT
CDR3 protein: CASSLAAGRSTDTQYF

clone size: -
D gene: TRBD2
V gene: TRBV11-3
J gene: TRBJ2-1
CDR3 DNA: TGTGCCAGCAGCTTAGTGACTAGCGAAGGTGAGCAGTTCTTC
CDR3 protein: CASSLVTSEGEQFF

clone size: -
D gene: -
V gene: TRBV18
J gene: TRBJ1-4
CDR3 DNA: TGTGCCAGCTCACCTGGGGGCCCAACTAATGAAAAACTGTTTTTT
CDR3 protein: CASSPGGPTNEKLFF

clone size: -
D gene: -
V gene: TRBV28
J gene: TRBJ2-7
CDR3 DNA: TGTGCCAGCAGTCGTACAGGGAAATACGAGCAGTACTTC
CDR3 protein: CASSRTGKYEQYF

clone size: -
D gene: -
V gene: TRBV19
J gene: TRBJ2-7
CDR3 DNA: TGTGCCAGTAGTCCAAACCGGGACACTTTACGAGAGCAGTACTTC
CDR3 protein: CASSPNRDTLREQYF

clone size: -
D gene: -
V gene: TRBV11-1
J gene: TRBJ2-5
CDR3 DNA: TGTGCCAGCAGTCAAGTACAGGGCCAAGAGACCCAGTACTTC
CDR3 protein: CASSQVQGQETQYF

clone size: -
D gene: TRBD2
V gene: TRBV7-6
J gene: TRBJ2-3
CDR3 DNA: TGTGCCAGCAGCAAGAAGGGACTACCCTTAGATACGCAGTATTTT
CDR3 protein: CASSKKGLPLDTQYF

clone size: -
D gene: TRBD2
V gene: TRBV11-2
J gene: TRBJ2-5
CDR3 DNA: TGTGCCAGCAGCGCCATTAGCGGGAGGCAAGAGACCCAGTACTTC
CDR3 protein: CASSAISGRQETQYF

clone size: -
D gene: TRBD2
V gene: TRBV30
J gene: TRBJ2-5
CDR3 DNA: TGTGCCTGTTCTAGCGGGGGGGCCAGAGAGACCCAGTACTTC
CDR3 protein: CACSSGGARETQYF

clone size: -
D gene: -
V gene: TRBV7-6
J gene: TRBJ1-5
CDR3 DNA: TGTGCCAGCAGTCAACAGGGTATCAATCAGCCCCAGCATTTT
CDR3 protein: CASSQQGINQPQHF

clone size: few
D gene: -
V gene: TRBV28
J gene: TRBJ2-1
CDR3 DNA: TGTGCCAGCAGCCCCGGGACTTACCACAATGAGCAGTTCTTC
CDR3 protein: CASSPGTYHNEQFF

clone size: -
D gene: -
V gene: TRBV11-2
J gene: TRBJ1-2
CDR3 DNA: TGTGCCAGCAGCTTAGGGGCCAATAACTATGGCTACACCTTC
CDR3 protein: CASSLGANNYGYTF

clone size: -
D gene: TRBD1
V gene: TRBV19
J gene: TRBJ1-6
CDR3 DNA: TGTGCCAGTAGCCCGACAGGGCTCTCCTATAATTCACCCCTCCACTTT
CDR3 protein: CASSPTGLSYNSPLHF

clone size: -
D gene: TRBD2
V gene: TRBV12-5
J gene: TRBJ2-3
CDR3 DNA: TGTGCTAGTGGTTCAACTAGCGGGAGTAATACGCAGTATTTT
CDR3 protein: CASGSTSGSNTQYF

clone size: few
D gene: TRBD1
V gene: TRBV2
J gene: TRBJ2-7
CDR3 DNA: TGTGCCAGCAGGCAGAGGACAGGGGTCGACGAGCAGTACTTC
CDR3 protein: CASRQRTGVDEQYF

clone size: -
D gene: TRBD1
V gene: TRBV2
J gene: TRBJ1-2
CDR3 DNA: TGTGCCAGCGGACGGACAGGGGGTGGCTACACCTTC
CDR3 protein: CASGRTGGGYTF

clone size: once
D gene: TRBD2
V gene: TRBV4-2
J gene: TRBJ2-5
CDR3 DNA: TGTGCCAGCAGCCAAGTTGGGACTAGCGGGCACCAAGAGACCCAGTACTTC
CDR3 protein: CASSQVGTSGHQETQYF

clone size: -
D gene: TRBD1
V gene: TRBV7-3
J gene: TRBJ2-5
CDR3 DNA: TGTGCCAGCAGCTTAACGGGGGGACAGGGGGCGGGAGAGACCCAGTACTTC
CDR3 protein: CASSLTGGQGAGETQYF

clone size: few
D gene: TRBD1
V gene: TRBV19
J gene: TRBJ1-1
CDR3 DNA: TGTGCCAGTAGTAAATTACCTGGACAGGCTCCCACTGAAGCTTTCTTT
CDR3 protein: CASSKLPGQAPTEAFF

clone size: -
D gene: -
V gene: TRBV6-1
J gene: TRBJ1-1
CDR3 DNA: TGTGCCAGCAGTAAACAGGACCCGACCGTCACTGAAGCTTTCTTT
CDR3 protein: CASSKQDPTVTEAFF

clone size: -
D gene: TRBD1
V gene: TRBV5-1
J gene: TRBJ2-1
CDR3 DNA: TGCGCCAGCAGCTTGGAGGACAGGTCCTACAATGAGCAGTTCTTC
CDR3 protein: CASSLEDRSYNEQFF

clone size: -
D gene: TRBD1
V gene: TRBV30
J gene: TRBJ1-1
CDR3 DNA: TGTGCCTGGAGTGCGGACAGGCGGCGAAACACTGAAGCTTTCTTT
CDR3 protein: CAWSADRRRNTEAFF

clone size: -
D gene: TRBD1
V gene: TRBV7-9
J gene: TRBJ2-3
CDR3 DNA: TGTGCCAGCAGCTTCGCAGGGGGATCAGATACGCAGTATTTT
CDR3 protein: CASSFAGGSDTQYF

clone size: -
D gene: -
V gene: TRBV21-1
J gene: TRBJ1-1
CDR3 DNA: TGTGCCAGCAGCAGGGAGCGATGGAAGAACACTGAAGCTTTCTTT
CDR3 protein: CASSRERWKNTEAFF

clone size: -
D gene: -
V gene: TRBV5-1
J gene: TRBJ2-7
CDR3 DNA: TGCGCCAGCAGCTTGGATGGGGGCCCCTACGAGCAGTACTTC
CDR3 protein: CASSLDGGPYEQYF

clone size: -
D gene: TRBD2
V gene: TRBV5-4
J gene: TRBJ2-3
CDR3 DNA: TGTGCCAGCAGCTATCAGCGGGGGGGGGCAGATACGCAGTATTTT
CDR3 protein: CASSYQRGGADTQYF

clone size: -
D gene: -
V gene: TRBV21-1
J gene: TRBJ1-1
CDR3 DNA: TGTGCCAGCAGCAGATGGGGGGGCCCGAGGGGCACTGAAGCTTTCTTT
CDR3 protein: CASSRWGGPRGTEAFF

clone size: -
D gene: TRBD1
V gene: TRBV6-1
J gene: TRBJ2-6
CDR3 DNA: TGTGCCAGCAGTGTCTGGACAGGGGACTCTGGGGCCAACGTCCTGACTTTC
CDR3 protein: CASSVWTGDSGANVLTF